Below are 22 T cell receptor beta chains sequenced from a single sample in a study of cytomegalovirus exposure and HLA in healthy donors. Both 60 Vbeta primers and 13 Jbeta primers went into the PCR. The assay was immunoSEQ multiplex PCR, and TCRdb's table has in-frame clones only and misses some. Of around 200,000 clones in the sample, approximately 65% were seen once. The material sequenced was PBMCs. The receptors stem from a man aged 35-49 years in good health and CMV-seronegative.

The chain couples TRBV11-2 to TRBJ2-7; 10 bases map to TRBD2. The CDR3 spans 15 residues. The V and J ends lost 3 bases and 3 bases, in that order; junction bases with no gene match: 5. Germline V gene lookup returns CDR1 SGHAT and CDR2 FQNNGV. The CDR3 spells CASSLMASGSYEQYF. The CDR3 DNA follows: TGTGCCAGCAGCTTGATGGCTAGCGGGAGCTACGAGCAGTACTTC.

This chain connects TRBV4-3 to TRBJ2-3, with TRBD2 matching 7 bases. The V segment lost 0 bases and the J segment 6 bases; nucleotides outside the gene matches: 9. There are 16 residues in the CDR3. Per germline, CDR1 LGHNA and CDR2 YSLEER. As DNA, the CDR3 is TGCGCCAGCAGCCAAGATTGGGGGAGGGCCGGTGATACGCAGTATTTT. It codes for CASSQDWGRAGDTQYF.

This chain uses TRBV28 with TRBJ2-7; no firm D call. Trimming removed 6 bases at V and 4 bases at J, with 16 bases between. The CDR3 has 14 residues. Germline loops: CDR1 MDHEN, CDR2 SYDVKM. CDR3 in DNA: TGTGCCAGCAGCCCTACCAGGTACGAGTACGAGCAGTACTTC. As protein: CASSPTRYEYEQYF.

The chain carries TRBV6-6 and TRBJ2-1; 13 nucleotides align to TRBD2. Germline-derived CDR1 and CDR2 are MNHNY and SVGAGI (reference sequence). The length of the CDR3 is 15 residues. The J segment lost 7 bases and the V segment lost 5 bases, leaving 5 bases of the junction unmatched. As DNA, the CDR3 is TGTGCCAGCAGTCACCCGGGACTAGCGGGAAATGAGCAGTTCTTC. It is translated as CASSHPGLAGNEQFF.

This chain joins TRBV11-2 and TRBJ2-7; no clear D. CDR1 and CDR2 from the germline V gene are SGHAT and FQNNGV. V dropped 0 bases and J dropped 3 bases, with 6 bases sitting between them. CDR3 length equals 13 residues. DNA of the CDR3: TGTGCCAGCAGCTTAGAACCCAGCTACGAGCAGTACTTC. It specifies CASSLEPSYEQYF.

This clone has only one observation. The genes are TRBV28 and TRBJ1-4; TRBD1 agrees at 9 bases. The length of the CDR3 is 16 residues. CDR1 is MDHEN, CDR2 SYDVKM, per germline. J gave up 7 bases and V 4 bases, and 10 bases lay outside the gene matches. The DNA of the CDR3 is TGTGCCAGCAGTTCCCCCCGGACAGGGGAGGGTGAAAAACTGTTTTTT. It encodes CASSSPRTGEGEKLFF.

This clone has just one count. This chain uses TRBV7-2 with TRBJ2-3, with TRBD2 identical over 10 bases. Germline CDR1 is SGHTA and CDR2 is FQGNSA. The junction had 9 bases not matched to a gene; V was cut back by 6 bases and J by 3 bases. There are 16 residues in the CDR3. The DNA for the CDR3 is TGTGCCAGCAGGAGCGGGAGGGCCAGTGGGACAGATACGCAGTATTTT. It translates to CASRSGRASGTDTQYF.

This clone was picked up a small number of times. The chain is built from TRBV14 and TRBJ2-1; D gene uncertain. CDR3 length equals 14 residues. The germline gives CDR1 SGHDN, CDR2 FVKESK. With 3 bases removed from V and 0 bases from J, the gap between germline ends came to 6 bases. CDR3 residues: CASSQLRSYNEQFF. For the CDR3, the DNA is TGTGCCAGCAGCCAGCTACGCTCCTACAATGAGCAGTTCTTC.

This clone has just a few counts. The genes are TRBV11-2 and TRBJ2-1; 9 bases fit TRBD2. V lost 6 bases to trimming and J lost 3 bases; unmatched junction nucleotides: 9. The CDR3 extends over 16 amino acids. CDR1 and CDR2 from the germline V gene are SGHAT and FQNNGV. CDR3 residues: CASRPIAGAYYNEQFF. DNA of the CDR3: TGTGCCAGCAGACCGATAGCGGGGGCATACTACAATGAGCAGTTCTTC.

This chain connects TRBV2 to TRBJ2-7; TRBD1 matches at 9 bases. CDR1 SNHLY and CDR2 FYNNEI come from the germline V gene. V shed 6 bases, J shed 4 bases, and the junction held 4 bases outside the gene matches. This CDR3 spans 13 amino acids. CDR3 in DNA: TGTGCCAGCAGCTACGGACAGGGGTACGAGCAGTACTTC. Translation: CASSYGQGYEQYF.

The genes are TRBV7-8 and TRBJ1-1; 7 bases are a match to TRBD1. The CDR3 is made up of 15 amino acids. After removal of 3 bases from V and 0 bases from J, the junction contained 4 bases not matched to a gene. CDR1 is SGHVS, CDR2 FQNEAQ, per germline. The CDR3 region has the DNA TGTGCCAGCAGCTTGGTAAGGGGGCTGAACACTGAAGCTTTCTTT. Translating it yields CASSLVRGLNTEAFF.

This clone has just a few counts. The chain is built from TRBV28 and TRBJ1-2; 10 positions agree with TRBD1. The CDR3 length is 15 residues. Germline CDR1 reads MDHEN; CDR2 reads SYDVKM. V dropped 2 bases and J dropped 6; count of bases not matched to a gene: 6. The CDR3 protein is CASSLPDRGINGYTF. The CDR3 nucleotides are TGTGCCAGCAGTTTACCGGACAGGGGGATCAATGGCTACACCTTC.

In nucleotides, the CDR3 is TGTGCCAGCAGCTCCACTAGCTCCTACGAGCAGTACTTC. This encodes CASSSTSSYEQYF. The J gene is TRBJ2-7, the V gene TRBV5-4, with D perhaps matching TRBD2 (5 bases). The CDR3 spans 13 residues. The V end was cut by 3 bases, the J end by 0 bases, with 7 bases between. CDR1 and CDR2 (germline): SGHNT, YYREEE (reference sequence).

The chain joins TRBV7-8 to TRBJ2-7, with TRBD1 matching over 7 bases. V trimming: 5 bases; J trimming: 4 bases; junction bases outside the gene matches: 5. Germline CDR1 is SGHVS and CDR2 is FQNEAQ. The CDR3 is made up of 13 amino acids. The CDR3 region is CASSDRVKYEQYF. The CDR3, as DNA: TGTGCCAGCAGCGACAGGGTCAAATACGAGCAGTACTTC.

The chain employs TRBV11-2 and TRBJ2-3, with TRBD1 identical over 9 bases. J was trimmed by 2 bases and V by 4 bases; bases with no gene match: 7. The CDR3 has 16 residues. Germline CDR1 is SGHAT and CDR2 is FQNNGV. The CDR3 DNA follows: TGTGCCAGCAGCTCGGCGGACAGGGGATACACAGATACGCAGTATTTT. It yields the protein CASSSADRGYTDTQYF. Combining the CDR3 with reference TRBV11-2 and TRBJ2-3 gives the whole variable domain EAGVAQSPRYKIIEKRQSVAFWCNPISGHATLYWYQQILGQGPKLLIQFQNNGVVDDSQLPKDRFSAERLKGVDSTLKIQPAKLEDSAVYLCASSSADRGYTDTQYFGPGTRLTVL.

This clone was observed a few times. The genes are TRBV7-2 and TRBJ2-7; 10 bases match TRBD2. The CDR3 has 13 residues. With 5 bases clipped from V and 6 bases from J, the junction kept 4 bases outside the gene matches. Germline lookup yields CDR1 SGHTA and CDR2 FQGNSA. The CDR3 is CASSGTSAGEQYF. DNA for the CDR3: TGTGCCAGCAGCGGGACTAGCGCCGGCGAGCAGTACTTC. Filled out from reference TRBV7-2 and TRBJ2-7, the complete variable domain reads GAGVSQSPSNKVTEKGKDVELRCDPISGHTALYWYRQSLGQGLEFLIYFQGNSAPDKSGLPSDRFSAERTGGSVSTLTIQRTQQEDSAVYLCASSGTSAGEQYFGPGTRLTVT.

The V and J genes are TRBV5-1 and TRBJ2-3, with D maybe TRBD2 (6 bases). The V end was cut by 4 bases, the J end by 2 bases, with 11 bases between. Germline V lookup: CDR1 SGHRS, CDR2 YFSETQ. The CDR3 is made up of 14 amino acids. The CDR3 DNA is TGCGCCAGCAGCCCTCGGGACTTCACAGATACGCAGTATTTT. As protein: CASSPRDFTDTQYF.

The chain uses TRBV15 and TRBJ2-1; 10 nucleotides agree with TRBD2. Germline CDR1 LNHNV, CDR2 YYDKDF (reference sequence). The CDR3 is made up of 15 amino acids. Trimming at V came to 6 bases and at J to 5 bases, leaving 7 bases not matched to a gene. The CDR3 spells CATRKERGGNNEQFF. The CDR3 nucleotides read TGTGCCACCAGAAAAGAGCGGGGGGGGAACAATGAGCAGTTCTTC. The full variable domain, its missing parts supplied by reference TRBV15 and TRBJ2-1, is DAMVIQNPRYQVTQFGKPVTLSCSQTLNHNVMYWYQQKSSQAPKLLFHYYDKDFNNEADTPDNFQSRRPNTSFCFLDIRSPGLGDTAMYLCATRKERGGNNEQFFGPGTRLTVL.

In its sample, this clone was seen once. The chain employs TRBV5-1 and TRBJ2-7; 7 positions agree with TRBD1. The V segment lost 3 bases and the J segment 5 bases; nucleotides outside the gene matches: 8. Germline CDR1 is SGHRS and CDR2 is YFSETQ. This CDR3 region has 14 residues. CDR3 in DNA: TGCGCCAGCAGCTACCGACAGGGTTTCAACGAGCAGTACTTC. Encoded protein: CASSYRQGFNEQYF.

The chain joins TRBV4-3 to TRBJ2-7; TRBD2 matches at 14 bases. The V gene's germline CDR1 is LGHNA and CDR2 YSLEER. V was clipped by 0 bases and J by 2 bases; unmatched bases: 3. The CDR3 sequence is 17 residues long. Here the CDR3 DNA reads TGCGCCAGCAGCCAAGACTTGGGACTAGCGGGAGCCTACGAGCAGTACTTC. Encoded protein: CASSQDLGLAGAYEQYF.

The CDR3 DNA sequence: TGTGCCAGCAGCTTACTAGCGGGAAGCTACAATGAGCAGTTCTTC. Its protein is CASSLLAGSYNEQFF. The chain joins TRBV9 to TRBJ2-1; 10 bases map to TRBD2. This CDR3 comprises 15 residues. CDR1 and CDR2 (germline): SGDLS, YYNGEE. V dropped 4 bases and J dropped 3; count of bases not matched to a gene: 4. The full variable domain, with the rest looked up from reference TRBV9 and TRBJ2-1, is DSGVTQTPKHLITATGQRVTLRCSPRSGDLSVYWYQQSLDQGLQFLIQYYNGEERAKGNILERFSAQQFPDLHSELNLSSLELGDSALYFCASSLLAGSYNEQFFGPGTRLTVL.

This clone turned up a few times. The chain uses TRBV7-9 and TRBJ2-7, with TRBD2 matching 12 bases. V dropped 5 bases and J dropped 4; count of bases not matched to a gene: 15. Germline V gene data show CDR1 as SEHNR and CDR2 as FQNEAQ (reference sequence). This CDR3 is built from 18 residues. CDR3 DNA sequence: TGTGCCAGCAGCCCTACCCCACCGACTAGCGGGAGTCGGTACGAGCAGTACTTC. Translated: CASSPTPPTSGSRYEQYF.